The 26 T cell receptor beta chains below were found in one sample sequenced in a study of control samples from healthy donors and cancer patients. Only in-frame clones appear in the TCRdb table, and some are missing; sequencing was by immunoSEQ multiplex PCR. The sample has about 120,000 clones; 75% to 90% are singletons. Source material: PBMCs. These receptors came from a woman in her fifties or sixties with colorectal cancer.

A word on this clone: This same CDR3 is encoded by further DNA sequences in the sample. The chain employs TRBV9 and TRBJ1-3; D not resolved. V was trimmed by 2 bases and J by 2 bases, leaving 11 bases between them. Germline CDR1 reads SGDLS; CDR2 reads YYNGEE. CDR3 length: 15 amino acids. The CDR3 DNA reads TGTGCCAGCAGCGTGAGAGTGGGGACTGGAAACACCATATATTTT. This translates into CASSVRVGTGNTIYF. The full variable domain, rest sourced from reference TRBV9 and TRBJ1-3, is DSGVTQTPKHLITATGQRVTLRCSPRSGDLSVYWYQQSLDQGLQFLIQYYNGEERAKGNILERFSAQQFPDLHSELNLSSLELGDSALYFCASSVRVGTGNTIYFGEGSWLTVV.

The rearrangement uses TRBV10-3 and TRBJ2-2; 7 bases are shared with TRBD2. Trimming at V came to 11 bases and at J to 3 bases, leaving 6 bases not matched to a gene. Looked up from germline, CDR1 is ENHRY and CDR2 is SYGVKD. The CDR3 length is 13 residues. The CDR3 DNA reads as TGTGCCTCGGGGGGTTTGGACACCGGGGAGCTGTTTTTT. It translates to CASGGLDTGELFF.

The J gene is TRBJ1-5, the V gene TRBV6-1, with D possibly being TRBD1 (6 bases). Trimming removed 3 bases from V and 6 bases from J, with 12 bases in between. This CDR3 has 14 amino acids. Per germline, CDR1 MNHNS and CDR2 SASEGT. CDR3 sequence (DNA): TGTGCCAGCAGTGAGGGGGCAGGGGCTCAGCCCCAGCATTTT. This codes for CASSEGAGAQPQHF.

The chain has TRBV5-1 and TRBJ1-6; a weak D match, TRBD1 (6 bases). The CDR3 consists of 13 residues. The V end lost 0 bases, the J end lost 14 bases, and 12 bases lay between the germline ends. CDR1 is SGHRS and CDR2 is YFSETQ in the germline V gene. CDR3 protein: CASSLEGGLALHF. CDR3 in DNA: TGCGCCAGCAGCTTGGAAGGGGGTTTGGCCCTCCACTTT. Combining the CDR3 with reference TRBV5-1 and TRBJ1-6 gives the whole variable domain KAGVTQTPRYLIKTRGQQVTLSCSPISGHRSVSWYQQTPGQGLQFLFEYFSETQRNKGNFPGRFSGRQFSNSRSEMNVSTLELGDSALYLCASSLEGGLALHFGNGTRLTVT.

The rearrangement uses TRBV30 and TRBJ1-2, with D perhaps matching TRBD1 (5 bases). CDR1 and CDR2 from the germline V gene are GTSNPN and SVGIG (reference sequence). Between the trimmed V and J ends, which lost 5 bases and 5 bases, there was a span of 21 bases. The CDR3 consists of 15 residues. The CDR3 coding sequence is TGTGCCTGGGAGGACGCGGGCAGGGTTAGTTATGGCTACACCTTC. Translating it yields CAWEDAGRVSYGYTF.

The chain employs TRBV3-1 (or the pseudogene TRBV3-2) and TRBJ1-1; TRBD1 matches 9 bases. The CDR3 spans 16 residues. V trimming: 4 bases; J trimming: 1 base; junction bases outside the gene matches: 7. Germline assignment: CDR1 LGHDT and CDR2 YNNKEL (reference sequence). The CDR3 loop reads CASSLDRGRTNTEAFF. The CDR3 nucleotides are TGTGCCAGCAGCCTTGACAGGGGGAGGACGAACACTGAAGCTTTCTTT.

J is TRBJ1-6 and V is TRBV9; D is uncertain. This CDR3 region has 13 residues. Germline-derived CDR1 and CDR2 are SGDLS and YYNGEE. V lost 2 bases to trimming and J lost 10 bases, with 10 bases between them. CDR3 in amino acids: CASSVWGASPLHF. CDR3 nucleotide sequence: TGTGCCAGCAGCGTTTGGGGAGCATCACCCCTCCACTTT.

This clone was seen a single time. The rearrangement links TRBV6-5 to TRBJ1-6; 8 positions agree with TRBD1. Germline-derived CDR1 and CDR2 are MNHEY and SVGAGI. V was pared by 6 bases and J by 9 bases, with 7 bases of the junction left unmatched. CDR3 length equals 14 residues. CDR3 protein: CASRITGGTSPLHF. CDR3 coding DNA: TGTGCCAGCAGGATCACAGGGGGGACTTCACCCCTCCACTTT.

The rearrangement uses TRBV27 and TRBJ2-1, with TRBD2 matching 13 bases. The length of the CDR3 is 15 residues. The V gene end was trimmed by 8 bases and the J gene end by 9 bases; junction bases not matched to a gene: 10. CDR1 and CDR2 from the germline V gene are MNHEY and SMNVEV (reference sequence). The DNA of the CDR3 is TGTGCCAGCTTATCCGGGACTAGCGGGATCATTGAGCAGTTCTTC. This sequence encodes CASLSGTSGIIEQFF.

The chain combines TRBV2 with TRBJ2-2, with a possible D match to TRBD1 (7 bases). This CDR3 spans 15 amino acids. Trimming took 6 bases from V and 6 from J, leaving 17 bases between them. Germline V gene sequence: CDR1 SNHLY, CDR2 FYNNEI. CDR3 sequence reads: CASRQGGRGPGELFF. The CDR3 DNA is TGTGCCAGCAGGCAGGGGGGCCGAGGTCCCGGGGAGCTGTTTTTT.

The genes are TRBV20-1 and TRBJ1-1; no reliable D call. The V gene lost 3 bases and the J gene lost 3 bases, with 5 bases spanning the gap. The CDR3 has 11 residues. Germline CDR1 is DFQATT and CDR2 is SNEGSKA (reference sequence). The CDR3: CSASGDTEAFF. CDR3 sequence (DNA): TGCAGTGCTAGCGGGGACACTGAAGCTTTCTTT.

The V and J genes are TRBV2 and TRBJ2-4; 8 nucleotides align to TRBD2. The CDR3 loop spans 18 amino acids. V was pared by 7 bases and J by 4 bases, with 18 bases of the junction left unmatched. CDR1 is SNHLY and CDR2 is FYNNEI in the germline V gene. The CDR3: CASTERAGEVLRKNIQYF. In nucleotides, the CDR3 is TGTGCCAGCACAGAAAGAGCGGGAGAGGTCTTGCGAAAAAACATTCAGTACTTC.

The genes are TRBV6-6 and TRBJ2-2; 11 bases map to TRBD2. This CDR3 region has 15 residues. Germline CDR1 and CDR2: MNHNY and SVGAGI (reference sequence). After removal of 7 bases from V and 4 bases from J, the junction contained 5 bases not matched to a gene. In DNA, the CDR3 is TGTGCCAGCACGACTAGCGGGACCTCCACCGGGGAGCTGTTTTTT. Its protein is CASTTSGTSTGELFF.

This CDR3 reads CATSPWGSVNNEQFF. The CDR3 DNA follows: TGTGCCACTTCCCCCTGGGGCTCGGTCAACAATGAGCAGTTCTTC. The chain couples TRBV7-9 to TRBJ2-1; maybe TRBD1 (5 bases). The germline V gene encodes CDR1 SEHNR and CDR2 FQNEAQ (reference sequence). Trimming took 10 bases from V and 5 from J, leaving 21 bases between them. The CDR3 extends over 15 amino acids.

The gene calls are TRBV11-2 and TRBJ1-4; no reliable D call. V lost 5 bases and J lost 3, with 13 bases in between. The CDR3 consists of 15 residues. Looked up from germline, CDR1 is SGHAT and CDR2 is FQNNGV. CDR3 in amino acids: CASSLQTVPNEKLFF. CDR3 nucleotide sequence: TGTGCCAGCAGCCTTCAGACGGTCCCTAATGAAAAACTGTTTTTT. The entire variable domain, with the rest obtained from reference TRBV11-2 and TRBJ1-4, is as follows: EAGVAQSPRYKIIEKRQSVAFWCNPISGHATLYWYQQILGQGPKLLIQFQNNGVVDDSQLPKDRFSAERLKGVDSTLKIQPAKLEDSAVYLCASSLQTVPNEKLFFGSGTQLSVL.

This sequence joins TRBV28 and TRBJ2-4; 7 nucleotides match TRBD1. V shed 0 bases, J shed 6 bases, and the junction held 14 bases outside the gene matches. The germline gives CDR1 MDHEN, CDR2 SYDVKM. This CDR3 is built from 18 residues. The CDR3 reads CASSLWPVYPGQRNIQYF. CDR3 nucleotides: TGTGCCAGCAGTTTATGGCCCGTATACCCGGGACAGCGAAACATTCAGTACTTC.

The chain combines TRBV19 with TRBJ1-3; 8 nucleotides line up with TRBD1. V shed 8 bases, J shed 8 bases, and the junction held 11 bases outside the gene matches. Germline CDR1 and CDR2: LNHDA and SQIVND (reference sequence). The length of the CDR3 is 14 residues. CDR3 sequence reads: CASRYDRGLDTIYF. The CDR3 DNA follows: TGTGCCAGTCGGTATGACAGGGGATTGGACACCATATATTTT.

The chain is built from TRBV7-2 and TRBJ2-1; 11 bases match TRBD2. Per germline, CDR1 SGHTA and CDR2 FQGNSA. V shed 3 bases, J shed 10 bases, and the junction held 8 bases outside the gene matches. This CDR3 is built from 15 residues. CDR3 DNA: TGTGCCAGCAGCTTCGGGACTAGCGGCTCCTTGGAGCAGTTCTTC. Its translation is CASSFGTSGSLEQFF.

This clone was seen a single time. This sequence joins TRBV19 and TRBJ2-7; 8 bases are a match to TRBD1. Germline CDR1 reads LNHDA; CDR2 reads SQIVND (reference sequence). J gave up 4 bases and V 10 bases, and 12 bases lay outside the gene matches. The CDR3 sequence is 14 residues long. The CDR3 sequence is CATRTGTGEYEQYF. The CDR3 nucleotides read TGTGCCACGCGAACCGGGACAGGAGAATACGAGCAGTACTTC.

There are a few counts of this clone. The V and J genes are TRBV5-1 and TRBJ2-1; TRBD2 agrees at 14 bases. The length of the CDR3 is 17 residues. With 3 bases clipped from V and 0 bases from J, the junction kept 2 bases outside the gene matches. CDR1 is SGHRS and CDR2 is YFSETQ in the germline V gene. The CDR3 reads CASSWTSGGSSYNEQFF. In DNA form, the CDR3 reads TGCGCCAGCAGCTGGACTAGCGGGGGGAGCTCCTACAATGAGCAGTTCTTC.

The V call is TRBV5-1, the J call TRBJ2-7, with D hard to call. CDR1 is SGHRS and CDR2 is YFSETQ in the germline V gene. The CDR3 has 14 residues. Trimming took 0 bases from V and 6 from J, leaving 13 bases between them. The CDR3 DNA is TGCGCCAGCAGCTTGGCCGCGGAATTTCGCGAGCAGTACTTC. This translates into CASSLAAEFREQYF.

The chain couples TRBV4-1 to TRBJ1-2, with a weak D call TRBD1 (6 bases). The CDR3 consists of 13 residues. V was cut by 1 base and J by 4 bases, with 7 bases left in between. Germline assignment: CDR1 MGHRA and CDR2 YSYEKL. CDR3 sequence (DNA): TGCGCCAGCAGCCAAGTAGGGGGCTATGGCTACACCTTC. It translates to CASSQVGGYGYTF.

The chain uses TRBV6-1 and TRBJ2-7; 9 bases align to TRBD2. With 3 bases clipped from V and 2 bases from J, the junction kept 5 bases outside the gene matches. The CDR3 extends over 15 amino acids. Germline CDR1 reads MNHNS; CDR2 reads SASEGT. The CDR3 nucleotides are TGTGCCAGCAGTGATGGCCTAGCGGGGACCTACGAGCAGTACTTC. Protein product: CASSDGLAGTYEQYF.

V usage is TRBV4-1 and J usage is TRBJ2-7, with 9 bases that match TRBD2. Germline CDR1 and CDR2: MGHRA and YSYEKL. The ends lost 3 bases at V and 5 bases at J; junction bases unmatched: 8. The CDR3 consists of 15 residues. This CDR3 is CASSQFSGSFNEQYF. The CDR3 DNA is TGCGCCAGCAGCCAGTTTAGCGGGAGTTTTAACGAGCAGTACTTC.

This chain uses TRBV6-5 with TRBJ2-3; D gene ambiguous. This CDR3 is 12 amino acids long. V shed 6 bases and J shed 6 bases, with 10 bases lying between them. The germline gives CDR1 MNHEY, CDR2 SVGAGI. DNA of the CDR3: TGTGCCAGCAGCGACCCCACCGATACGCAGTATTTT. It encodes CASSDPTDTQYF.

As concerns this clone: At one boundary the junction diverges from the germline segment, which might be a read error. The V gene is TRBV7-2, the J gene TRBJ1-3, with D unclear. CDR1 is SGHTA, CDR2 FQGNSA, per germline. The CDR3 consists of 14 residues. CDR3 DNA: TGTGCCAACAGCCTCCAGAGGGTTGGAAACACCATATATTTT. Protein sequence: CANSLQRVGNTIYF. Variable domain in full (rest from reference TRBV7-2 and TRBJ1-3): GAGVSQSPSNKVTEKGKDVELRCDPISGHTALYWYRQSLGQGLEFLIYFQGNSAPDKSGLPSDRFSAERTGGSVSTLTIQRTQQEDSAVYLCANSLQRVGNTIYFGEGSWLTVV.